This is a list of T cell receptor delta chains from one sample in a study of Vδ1+ human thymocytes. TCRdb re-called the multiplex PCR reads using CATT. The sample has some 54,000 delta-chain clones, roughly 15% seen once; the top ten hold around 0.5%. The sample consisted of Vdelta1+ gamma-delta thymocytes from the thymus. The receptors were gathered from a boy in the first two years of life who had congenital heart surgery. The CDR3 runs from the conserved cysteine through the conserved F or W. The D gene is left open where the match is weak. Not all rows give a size; the values are once, few, many and, for expanded clones, a class.

>19|few|TRDJ1|TRDD2|TRAV29/DV5
TGTGCAGCAGCGGGGTTCCTACTCGTACTAGGGTCTCGGACCGATAAACTCATCTTT
CAAAGFLLVLGSRTDKLIF
>17|few|TRDJ1|TRDD3|TRDV1
TGTGCTCTTGGGGAACGGTGCTCGCGGGATACTGGGGAACGACTCATCTTT
CALGERCSRDTGERLIF
>23|.|TRDJ1|TRDD3|TRDV1
TGTGCTCTTGGGGAAGACGGCCTTCCTCTACGACTGGGGGATTTGGATTACACCGATAAACTCATCTTT
CALGEDGLPLRLGDLDYTDKLIF
>24|.|TRDJ1|TRDD3|TRDV1
TGTGCTCTTGGCCCCAGCTTCCCTCGCGAGAGGTTGGTAGACTTACTGGGGGATGAGGGGAAACTCATCTTT
CALGPSFPRERLVDLLGDEGKLIF
>19|.|TRDJ1|TRDD2|TRDV1
TGTGCTCTTGGGGAGCGCCTTCCTACCCGATCAAAGATCACCGATAAACTCATCTTT
CALGERLPTRSKITDKLIF
>16|few|TRDJ1|.|TRDV2
TGTGCCTGTGACACCGCGGGGGGGGTCGCCACCGATAAACTCATCTTT
CACDTAGGVATDKLIF
>23|.|TRDJ1|TRDD3|TRDV1
TGTGCTCTTGGGGAATCACTTCCGGGGGTTTCCACGTACTGGGGGATACAAAACGATAAACTCATCTTT
CALGESLPGVSTYWGIQNDKLIF
>18|few|TRDJ1|TRDD3|TRDV1
TGTGCTCTTGAAGCTCCGAAACTGTGGGGGACCTACACCGATAAACTCATCTTT
CALEAPKLWGTYTDKLIF
>22|.|TRDJ1|.|TRDV1
TGTGCTCTTGGGGAATTGGCCTTAGTGGCCTACGCTCCCTCCCTGGGTTCCGATAAACTCATCTTT
CALGELALVAYAPSLGSDKLIF
>15|.|TRDJ1|TRDD3|TRDV1
TGTGCTCTTGGGGGGGTCCTTGGGGGATACTATAAACTCATCTTT
CALGGVLGGYYKLIF
>16|.|TRDJ1|.|TRDV1
TGTGCTCTTGGGGCCCCTGGAGCTGGGGATTTAGCTAAACTCATCTTT
CALGAPGAGDLAKLIF
>20|.|TRDJ1|TRDD3|TRDV1
TGTGCTCTTGGGGAAGTCCTAGTAAGCTGGGGGATAAAGTGCACCGATAAACTCATCTTT
CALGEVLVSWGIKCTDKLIF
>15|few|TRDJ1|TRDD3|TRDV1
TGTGCTCTTGGGCTACGGGGGTTGGGGGATACAGAGCTCATCTTT
CALGLRGLGDTELIF
>25|few|TRDJ1|TRDD3|TRDV1
TGTGCTCTTGGGGAACTAGCCCTCCGGCGAGGGTCATTGGGGGATACGGGTCCCCACACCGATAAACTCATCTTT
CALGELALRRGSLGDTGPHTDKLIF
>21|.|TRDJ1|TRDD3|TRDV1
TGTGCTCTTGGGGAACGATTGGACCTCGTACTGGGGGATATACACACCGATAAACTCATCTTT
CALGERLDLVLGDIHTDKLIF
>22|few|TRDJ1|TRDD3|TRDV1
TGTGCTCTTGGGGAGTTCGGCCTTCCCACGTCCTGGGGGAACCCTTACACCGATAAACTCATCTTT
CALGEFGLPTSWGNPYTDKLIF
>23|.|TRDJ1|TRDD3|TRDV1
TGTGCTCTTGGGGAAAGATCATACTTCGTACTGGGGGATTTCAGTCTGTACACCGATAAACTCATCTTT
CALGERSYFVLGDFSLYTDKLIF
>15|few|TRDJ1|.|TRDV1
TGTGCTCTCCAGCTACTCTTCGGGGTCCCCGATAAACTCATCTTT
CALQLLFGVPDKLIF
>18|.|TRDJ1|TRDD3|TRDV1
TGTGCTCTTGGGGATACTTTGTACTGGGGGCATTACACCGATAAACTCATCTTT
CALGDTLYWGHYTDKLIF
>23|few|TRDJ1|TRDD2|TRDV1
TGTGCTCTTGGGGTCAAAAGGTGTGGCCTTCCTACGTCCTGCCGATCGTACACCGATAAACTCATCTTT
CALGVKRCGLPTSCRSYTDKLIF
>19|few|TRDJ1|TRDD3|TRDV1
TGTGCTCTTGGGAACTTCCACGTACTGGGGGATACGGAGAGCCATAAACTCATCTTT
CALGNFHVLGDTESHKLIF
>12|few|TRDJ1|.|TRDV3
TGTGCGGCCTCCGAAAAGGGCGATAAACTCATCTTT
CAASEKGDKLIF
>19|.|TRDJ1|.|TRDV1
TGTGCTCTTGGGGAACCCCTTGCGGGGGGTGGGGGCCGCACCGATAAACTCATCTTT
CALGEPLAGGGGRTDKLIF
>20|few|TRDJ1|TRDD3|TRDV1
TGTGCTCTTGGGGAACCGCAACGGGACTGGGGGATACCCTGTGCCGATAAACTCATCTTT
CALGEPQRDWGIPCADKLIF
>18|few|TRDJ1|TRDD3|TRDV1
TGTGCTCTTGGGGGCCCTGGTGCGGGATACGCGTACACCGATAAACTCATCTTT
CALGGPGAGYAYTDKLIF
>18|.|TRDJ1|TRDD3|TRDV1
TGTGCTCTTGGGGGACCCCCCCTCTCCGGGGTGGGGGATGGTAAACTCATCTTT
CALGGPPLSGVGDGKLIF
>20|.|TRDJ1|TRDD3|TRDV1
TGTGCTCTTGGGGAACTGAGGCGACGTAGCTGGGGGGTGTACACCGATAAACTCATCTTT
CALGELRRRSWGVYTDKLIF
>18|.|TRDJ1|TRDD3|TRDV1
TGTGCTCTTGGGGTCCCCCTGGGGGTGCCGGGTGCCGCCGATAAACTCATCTTT
CALGVPLGVPGAADKLIF
>18|.|TRDJ1|TRDD2|TRDV1
TGTGCTCTTGGGGAAAGGGCCTTCCTCAAACCGTACACCGATAAACTCATCTTT
CALGERAFLKPYTDKLIF
>22|few|TRDJ2|.|TRDV1
TGTGCTCTTGGGGGTACTTCCTACCATGGTTGGGGATACACGGATTTGACAGCACAACTCTTCTTT
CALGGTSYHGWGYTDLTAQLFF
>19|.|TRDJ1|.|TRDV1
TGTGCTCTTGGGGAACCACCAGCCCAGATCGGGGAGGACACCGATAAACTCATCTTT
CALGEPPAQIGEDTDKLIF